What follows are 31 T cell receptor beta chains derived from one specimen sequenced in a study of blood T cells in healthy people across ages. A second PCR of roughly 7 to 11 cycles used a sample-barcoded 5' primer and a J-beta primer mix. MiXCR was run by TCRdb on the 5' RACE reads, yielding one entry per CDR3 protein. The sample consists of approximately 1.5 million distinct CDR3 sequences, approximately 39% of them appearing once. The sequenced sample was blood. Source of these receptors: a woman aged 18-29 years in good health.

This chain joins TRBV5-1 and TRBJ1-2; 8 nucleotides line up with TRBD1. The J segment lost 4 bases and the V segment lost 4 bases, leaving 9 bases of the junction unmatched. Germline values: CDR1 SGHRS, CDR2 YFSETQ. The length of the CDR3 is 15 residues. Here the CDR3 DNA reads TGCGCCAGCAGCCAAGAGGCAGGGGGCATCTATGGCTACACCTTC. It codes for CASSQEAGGIYGYTF.

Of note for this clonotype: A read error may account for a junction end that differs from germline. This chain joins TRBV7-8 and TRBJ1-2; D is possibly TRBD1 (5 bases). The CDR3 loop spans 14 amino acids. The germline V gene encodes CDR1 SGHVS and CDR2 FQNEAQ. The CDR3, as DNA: TGTTCCAGCAGCCCTGGGACCGAGCACTATGGCTACACCTTC. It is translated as CSSSPGTEHYGYTF.

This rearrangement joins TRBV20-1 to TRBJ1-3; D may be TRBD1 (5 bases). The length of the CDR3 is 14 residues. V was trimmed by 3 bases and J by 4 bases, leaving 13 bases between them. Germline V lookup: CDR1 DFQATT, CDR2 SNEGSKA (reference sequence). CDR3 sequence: CSASVGASGNTIYF. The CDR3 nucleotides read TGCAGTGCTAGTGTCGGGGCCTCCGGAAACACCATATATTTT.

CDR3 loop: CASSGTGGMNTEAFF. DNA of the CDR3: TGTGCCAGCAGTGGGACAGGCGGAATGAACACTGAAGCTTTCTTT. This chain joins TRBV25-1 and TRBJ1-1; 7 nucleotides align to TRBD1. V was pared by 4 bases and J by 0 bases, with 5 bases of the junction left unmatched. Germline lookup yields CDR1 MGHDK and CDR2 SYGVNS. The CDR3 extends over 15 amino acids.

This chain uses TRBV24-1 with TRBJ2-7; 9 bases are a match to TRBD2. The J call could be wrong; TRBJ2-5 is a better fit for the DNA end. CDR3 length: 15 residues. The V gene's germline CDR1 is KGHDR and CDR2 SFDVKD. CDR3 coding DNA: TGTGCCACCAGCCCCGGGACTAGCATACAAGAGACCCAGTACTTC. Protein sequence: CATSPGTSIQETQYF.

The CDR3 DNA is TGTGCCACCAGCAGAGATATAATTGGAAACACCATATATTTT. Its protein is CATSRDIIGNTIYF. This rearrangement joins TRBV15 to TRBJ1-3; D remains ambiguous. Germline CDR1 and CDR2: LNHNV and YYDKDF (reference sequence). Trimming stripped 0 bases from V and 3 bases from J, with 6 bases between. The CDR3 extends over 14 amino acids.

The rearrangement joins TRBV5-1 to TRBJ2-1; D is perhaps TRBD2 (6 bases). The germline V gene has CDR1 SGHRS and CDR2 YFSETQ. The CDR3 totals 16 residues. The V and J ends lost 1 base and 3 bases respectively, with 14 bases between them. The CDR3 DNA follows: TGCGCCAGCAGCTTGTGGGGGGACGACTTCTACAATGAGCAGTTCTTC. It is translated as CASSLWGDDFYNEQFF.

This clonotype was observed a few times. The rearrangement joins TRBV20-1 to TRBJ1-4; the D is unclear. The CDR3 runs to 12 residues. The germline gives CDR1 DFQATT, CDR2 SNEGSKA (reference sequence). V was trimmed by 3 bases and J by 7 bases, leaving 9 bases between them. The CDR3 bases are TGCAGTGCTAGGGTGACGGTTGAAAAACTGTTTTTT. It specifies CSARVTVEKLFF.

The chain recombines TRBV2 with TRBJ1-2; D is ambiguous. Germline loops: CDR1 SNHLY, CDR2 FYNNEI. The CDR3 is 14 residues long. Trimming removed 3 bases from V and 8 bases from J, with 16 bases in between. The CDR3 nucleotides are TGTGCCAGCAGTGAGCTGGAGGGTGAATGGGGCTACACCTTC. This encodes CASSELEGEWGYTF.

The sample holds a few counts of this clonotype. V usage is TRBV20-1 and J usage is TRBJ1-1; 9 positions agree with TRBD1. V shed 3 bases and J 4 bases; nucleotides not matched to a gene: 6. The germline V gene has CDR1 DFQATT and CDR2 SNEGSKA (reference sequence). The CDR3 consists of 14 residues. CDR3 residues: CSARGQGIVTEAFF. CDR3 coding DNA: TGCAGTGCTAGGGGACAGGGAATCGTCACTGAAGCTTTCTTT.

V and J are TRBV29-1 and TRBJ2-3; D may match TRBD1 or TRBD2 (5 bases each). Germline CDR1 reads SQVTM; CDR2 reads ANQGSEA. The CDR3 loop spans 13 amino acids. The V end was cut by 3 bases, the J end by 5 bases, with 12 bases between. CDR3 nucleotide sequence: TGCAGCGTTGAGGGGCAGAGGGGAGATACGCAGTATTTT. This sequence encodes CSVEGQRGDTQYF.

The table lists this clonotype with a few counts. Written as DNA, the CDR3 is TGCAGCGTTGGAAACAGGGGCTATGGCTACACCTTC. Translating gives CSVGNRGYGYTF. The chain employs TRBV29-1 and TRBJ1-2; 7 nucleotides align to TRBD1. V shed 4 bases, J shed 4 bases, and the junction held 3 bases outside the gene matches. Per germline, CDR1 SQVTM and CDR2 ANQGSEA. The CDR3 has 12 residues. The full variable domain, completed using reference TRBV29-1 and TRBJ1-2, is SAVISQKPSRDICQRGTSLTIQCQVDSQVTMMFWYRQQPGQSLTLIATANQGSEATYESGFVIDKFPISRPNLTFSTLTVSNMSPEDSSIYLCSVGNRGYGYTFGSGTRLTVV.

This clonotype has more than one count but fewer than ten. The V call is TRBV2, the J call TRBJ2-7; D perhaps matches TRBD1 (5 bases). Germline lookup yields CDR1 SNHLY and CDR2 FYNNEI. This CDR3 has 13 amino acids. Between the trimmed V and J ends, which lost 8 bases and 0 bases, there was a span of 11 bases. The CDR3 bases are TGTGCCAGCCAACAGGATGCCTCCTACGAGCAGTACTTC. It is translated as CASQQDASYEQYF.

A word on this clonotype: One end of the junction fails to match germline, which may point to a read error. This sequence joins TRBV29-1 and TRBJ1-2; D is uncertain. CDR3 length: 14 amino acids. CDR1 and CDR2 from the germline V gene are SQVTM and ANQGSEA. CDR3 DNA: TGCGGCGTCGCTACGGACCGAACTAACTATGGCTACACCTTC. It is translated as CGVATDRTNYGYTF.

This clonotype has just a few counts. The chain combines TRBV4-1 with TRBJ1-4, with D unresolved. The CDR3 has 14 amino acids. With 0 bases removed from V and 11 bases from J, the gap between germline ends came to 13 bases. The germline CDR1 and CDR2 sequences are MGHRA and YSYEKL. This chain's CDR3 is CASSQDLRHRKLFF. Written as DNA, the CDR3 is TGCGCCAGCAGCCAAGATCTTCGGCACCGGAAACTGTTTTTT.

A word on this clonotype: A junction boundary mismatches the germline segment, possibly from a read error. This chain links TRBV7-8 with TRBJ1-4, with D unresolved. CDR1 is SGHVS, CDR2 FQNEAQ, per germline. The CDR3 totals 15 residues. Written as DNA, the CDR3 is TGTGCCAGCAGCTTAGCGGGTGCAACTAGTGAAAAACTGTTTTTT. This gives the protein CASSLAGATSEKLFF.

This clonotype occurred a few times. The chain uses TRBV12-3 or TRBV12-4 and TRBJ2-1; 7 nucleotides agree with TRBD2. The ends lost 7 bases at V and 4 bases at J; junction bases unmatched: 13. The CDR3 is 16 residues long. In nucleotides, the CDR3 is TGTGCCAGCACCCATAGGTCTGGGGGGGGGTACAATGAGCAGTTCTTC. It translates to CASTHRSGGGYNEQFF.

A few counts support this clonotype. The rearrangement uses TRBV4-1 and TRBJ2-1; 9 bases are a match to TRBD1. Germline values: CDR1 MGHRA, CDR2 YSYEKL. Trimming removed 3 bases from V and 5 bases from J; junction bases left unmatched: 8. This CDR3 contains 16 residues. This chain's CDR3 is CASSHRDRANNNEQFF. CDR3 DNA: TGCGCCAGCAGCCACCGGGACAGGGCTAACAACAATGAGCAGTTCTTC.

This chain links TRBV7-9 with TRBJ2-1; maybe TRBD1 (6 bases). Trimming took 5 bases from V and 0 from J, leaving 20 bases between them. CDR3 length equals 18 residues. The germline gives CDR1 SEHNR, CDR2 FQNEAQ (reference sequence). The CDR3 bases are TGTGCCAGCAGCCCCCCGGAAACACAGGGAAGCTCCTACAATGAGCAGTTCTTC. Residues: CASSPPETQGSSYNEQFF.

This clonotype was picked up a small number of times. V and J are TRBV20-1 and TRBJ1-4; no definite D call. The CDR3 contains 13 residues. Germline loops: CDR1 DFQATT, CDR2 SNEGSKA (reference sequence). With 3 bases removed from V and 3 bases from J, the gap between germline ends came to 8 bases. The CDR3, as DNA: TGCAGTGCTAGTAGTCCTTCTAATGAAAAACTGTTTTTT. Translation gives CSASSPSNEKLFF.

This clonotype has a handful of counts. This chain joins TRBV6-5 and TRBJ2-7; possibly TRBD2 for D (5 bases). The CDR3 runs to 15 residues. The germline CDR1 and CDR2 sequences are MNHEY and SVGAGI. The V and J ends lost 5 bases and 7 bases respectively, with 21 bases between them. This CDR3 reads CASSLLGRGIDEQYF. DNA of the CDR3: TGTGCCAGCAGTCTACTAGGTCGGGGTATTGATGAGCAGTACTTC.

The chain's CDR3 is CSARDHRVVDYGYTF. The CDR3 region has the DNA TGCAGTGCTAGAGACCACAGGGTGGTGGACTATGGCTACACCTTC. The rearrangement links TRBV20-1 to TRBJ1-2, with D maybe TRBD1 (6 bases). Deletions cut 0 bases from V and 3 bases from J, with 14 bases between. The CDR3 has 15 residues. Germline V gene sequence: CDR1 DFQATT, CDR2 SNEGSKA (reference sequence).

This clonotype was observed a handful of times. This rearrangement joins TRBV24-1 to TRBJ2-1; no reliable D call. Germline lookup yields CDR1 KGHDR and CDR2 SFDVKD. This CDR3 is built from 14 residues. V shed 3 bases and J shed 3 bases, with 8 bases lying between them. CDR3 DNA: TGTGCCACCAGTGATCCGCGGAGCTACAATGAGCAGTTCTTC. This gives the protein CATSDPRSYNEQFF.

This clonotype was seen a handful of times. Here the CDR3 DNA reads TGTGCCAGCAGCTTCGACGGGATGGGTGAAGCTTTCTTT. Amino acid sequence: CASSFDGMGEAFF. This sequence joins TRBV7-9 and TRBJ1-1; D unresolved. This CDR3 is built from 13 residues. V was shortened by 3 bases and J by 7 bases, with 12 bases between the two germline ends. CDR1 SEHNR and CDR2 FQNEAQ come from the germline V gene (reference sequence).

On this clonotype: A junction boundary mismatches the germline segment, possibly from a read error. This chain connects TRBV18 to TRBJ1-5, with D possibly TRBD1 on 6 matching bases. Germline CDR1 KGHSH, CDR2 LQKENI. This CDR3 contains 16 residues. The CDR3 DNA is TGTGCCAGCTCTCTGATGGGGGCGGGTAGCAGTCAGCCCCAGCATTTT. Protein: CASSLMGAGSSQPQHF.

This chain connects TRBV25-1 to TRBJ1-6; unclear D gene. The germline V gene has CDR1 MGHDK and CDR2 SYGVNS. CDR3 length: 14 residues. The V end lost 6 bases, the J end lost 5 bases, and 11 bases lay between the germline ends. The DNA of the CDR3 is TGTGCCAGCAGAGACCGCCGGGATAATTCACCCCTCCACTTT. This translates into CASRDRRDNSPLHF.

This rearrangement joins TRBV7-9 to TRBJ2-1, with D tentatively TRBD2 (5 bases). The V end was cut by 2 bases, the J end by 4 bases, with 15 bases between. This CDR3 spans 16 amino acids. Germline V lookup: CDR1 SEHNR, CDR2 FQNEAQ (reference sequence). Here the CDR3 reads CASSLRSSTPYNEQFF. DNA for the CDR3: TGTGCCAGCAGCTTAAGGTCTAGCACCCCGTACAATGAGCAGTTCTTC.

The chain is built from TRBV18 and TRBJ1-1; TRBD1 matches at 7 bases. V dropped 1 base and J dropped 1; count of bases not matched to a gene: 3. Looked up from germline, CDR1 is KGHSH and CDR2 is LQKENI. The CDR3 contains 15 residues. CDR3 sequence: CASSPLTGQNTEAFF. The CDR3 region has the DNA TGTGCCAGCTCACCACTGACAGGGCAGAACACTGAAGCTTTCTTT.

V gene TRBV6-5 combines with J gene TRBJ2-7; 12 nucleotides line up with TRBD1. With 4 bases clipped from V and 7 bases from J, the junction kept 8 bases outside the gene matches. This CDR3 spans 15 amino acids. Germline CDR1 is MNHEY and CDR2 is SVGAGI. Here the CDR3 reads CASSSPGQGAREQYF. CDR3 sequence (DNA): TGTGCCAGCAGTTCCCCGGGACAGGGGGCAAGGGAGCAGTACTTC.

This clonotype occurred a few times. The CDR3 here is CASSVLGLPETQYF. DNA for the CDR3: TGTGCCAGCAGCGTTCTAGGTTTACCGGAGACCCAGTACTTC. The chain links TRBV12-3 or TRBV12-4 to TRBJ2-5; D gene unclear. This CDR3 comprises 14 residues. Trimming pared 6 bases from V and 5 bases from J, leaving 16 bases between.

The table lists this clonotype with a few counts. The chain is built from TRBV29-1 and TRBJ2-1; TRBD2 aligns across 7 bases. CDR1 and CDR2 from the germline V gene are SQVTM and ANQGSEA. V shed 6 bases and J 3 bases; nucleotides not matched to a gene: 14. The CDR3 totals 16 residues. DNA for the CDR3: TGCAGCGTCCCCCGACTAGCTCCTACTTTCTACAATGAGCAGTTCTTC. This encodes CSVPRLAPTFYNEQFF.